The clone carrying this T cell receptor (beta chain) is called large (0.1 to 1%) based on its frequency. Its cognate antigen is unknown. The CDR3 end falls 3 residues outside the read, so it is completed with the germline J gene. The sample is drawn from a study of Tregs in tolerant kidney transplant recipients. Study-level points and caveats: No direct test of biological reproducibility was done here. Tregs expanded with activated donor B cells seemed most donor-specific.

V gave up 0 bases and J gave up 3 bases; unmatched junction bases: 7. This CDR3 contains 16 residues. Germline assignment: CDR1 DFQATT and CDR2 SNEGSKA (reference sequence). Generated by immunoSEQ multiplex PCR, the TCRdb table keeps only in-frame clones and is missing some. This sample's table reports approximately 6,000 clones. Recipients received nonmyeloablative bone marrow transplants from related graft donors, with transient mixed chimerism. The TCR originated in a human patient who received a combined kidney and bone marrow transplant. Some T cells may trace back to the graft donor. The source material was CD8+ T cells from blood (PBMCs), sampled 12 months after the transplant. This chain uses TRBV20-1 with TRBJ2-3; 9 positions match TRBD1. The CDR3 DNA, read in part, is TGCAGTGCTAGAGACCGGGACAGGGAAGGGACAGATACG. As protein: CSARDRDREGTDT. The full CDR3 protein reads CSARDRDREGTDTQYF.